Included here is one T cell receptor beta chain sequence, with context. This entry is derived from a study of identical twins. This CDR3 spans 16 amino acids. Germline V gene lookup returns CDR1 MDHEN and CDR2 SYDVKM. V gave up 4 bases and J gave up 0 bases, with 16 bases separating them. Template switching added a universal primer site; cDNA carried unique molecular identifiers. MiXCR, run by TCRdb on the 5' RACE reads, gives a single entry per CDR3 protein. The table has about 720,000 distinct CDR3 sequences, around a sixth seen once. This sample was also put to use in a study of T cells expressing NK-cell markers. That study adds: The leading position in the CD3+CD56-NKG2C+ fraction of several donors also went to these clonotypes.

The sequenced material came from PBMCs. The TCR comes from a woman between 18 and 30 years old in good health. This chain links TRBV28 with TRBJ2-7; a possible D gene is TRBD1 (5 bases). CDR3 sequence (DNA): TGTGCCAGCAGTTCCGTGAGACAGCCGAGCTCCTACGAGCAGTACTTC. It yields the protein CASSSVRQPSSYEQYF. Variable domain in full (rest from reference TRBV28 and TRBJ2-7): DVKVTQSSRYLVKRTGEKVFLECVQDMDHENMFWYRQDPGLGLRLIYFSYDVKMKEKGDIPEGYSVSREKKERFSLILESASTNQTSMYLCASSSVRQPSSYEQYFGPGTRLTVT.